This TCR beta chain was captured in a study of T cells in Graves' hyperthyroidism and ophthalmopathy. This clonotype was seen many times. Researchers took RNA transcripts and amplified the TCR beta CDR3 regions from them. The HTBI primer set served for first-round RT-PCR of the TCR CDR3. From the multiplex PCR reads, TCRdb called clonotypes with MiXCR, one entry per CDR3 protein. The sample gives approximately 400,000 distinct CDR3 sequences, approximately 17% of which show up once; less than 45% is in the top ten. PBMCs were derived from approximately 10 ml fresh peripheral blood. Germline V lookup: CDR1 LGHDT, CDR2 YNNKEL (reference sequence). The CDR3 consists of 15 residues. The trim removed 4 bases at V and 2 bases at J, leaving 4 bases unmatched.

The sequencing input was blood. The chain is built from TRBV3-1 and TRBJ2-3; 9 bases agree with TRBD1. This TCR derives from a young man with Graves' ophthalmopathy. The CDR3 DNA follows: TGTGCCAGCAGCCTAGGACAGGGGCCCACAGATACGCAGTATTTT. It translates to CASSLGQGPTDTQYF.